This T cell receptor beta chain is drawn from a study of CD8 T cells in ankylosing spondylitis. Study observations and caveats: Past studies reported some motif variants in reactive arthritis synovial fluid and blood. A TCR beta motif of roughly 8 highly homologous variants appeared characteristic of ankylosing spondylitis blood.

It was by quantitative 5'-RACE with molecular barcodes that TCR beta libraries were made. Via MiXCR, TCRdb re-called the 5' RACE reads, giving one row per CDR3 protein. This table has a few hundred thousand distinct CDR3 sequences, more than 20% appearing once. Turning to this clonotype: Its antigen is unidentified.

Material: blood, either unsorted or a sorted T cell fraction (not recorded which). The origin of this receptor is a male donor with ankylosing spondylitis.

This CDR3 is CSASNRLRAGSQPQHF. CDR3 nucleotide sequence: TGCAGTGCTAGTAATCGTCTGAGGGCCGGGAGTCAGCCCCAGCATTTT. The chain couples TRBV20-1 to TRBJ1-5; no definite D call. V was shortened by 3 bases and J by 6 bases, with 21 bases between the two germline ends. The CDR3 loop spans 16 amino acids. The germline V gene has CDR1 DFQATT and CDR2 SNEGSKA (reference sequence).